This is a list of T cell receptor beta chains from one sample in a study of T cells in Graves' hyperthyroidism and ophthalmopathy. Each CDR3 protein is one row after TCRdb ran MiXCR on the multiplex PCR reads. This table has 190,000 or so distinct CDR3 sequences, around 20% appearing once. The sequencing input was blood. These receptors were taken from a man between 35 and 55 years old with Graves' hyperthyroidism. Each CDR3 is given with its conserved first and last residue. A D gene is named only where the DNA matches it firmly. A row's size may be missing; if present it is once, few, many or a size class.

NA	TRBV28	TRBJ1-6	many	TGTGCCAGCCTCAGGAGCTCCTATAATTCACCCCTCCACTTT	CASLRSSYNSPLHF
TRBD1	TRBV2	TRBJ1-1	NA	TGTGCCAGCCGAAGGGAGGGACAGACGAACACTGAAGCTTTCTTT	CASRREGQTNTEAFF
NA	TRBV19	TRBJ2-7	NA	TGTGCCAGTAGTATCCGTAGCGGTAACTACGAGCAGTACTTC	CASSIRSGNYEQYF
NA	TRBV20-1	TRBJ2-7	many	TGCAGTGCTAGAGATAACACAGGGTTAGGCTACGAGCAGTACTTC	CSARDNTGLGYEQYF
NA	TRBV28	TRBJ1-2	few	TGTGCCAGCAGTTTCACGGACACAGGTGGCTACACCTTC	CASSFTDTGGYTF
NA	TRBV28	TRBJ2-6	NA	TGTGCCAGCAGTTTACGCTGGGGGGCTCCCTCTGGGGCCAACGTCCTGACTTTC	CASSLRWGAPSGANVLTF
NA	TRBV4-2	TRBJ2-1	NA	TGTGCCAGCAGCCCCCCCCAGAGCAATGAGCAGTTCTTC	CASSPPQSNEQFF
NA	TRBV2	TRBJ1-5	many	TGTGCCAGCAGTGAAAGGGGGGCGCAAGGTCAGCCCCAGCATTTT	CASSERGAQGQPQHF
TRBD2	TRBV20-1	TRBJ2-5	NA	TGCAGTGCTAGATCCGGGGGGGCTCGAGAGGCCCAGTACTTC	CSARSGGAREAQYF
NA	TRBV7-9	TRBJ1-5	many	TGTGCCAGCAGCCGAGTTGTAAGGACAGTTCACAATCAGCCCCAGCATTTT	CASSRVVRTVHNQPQHF
NA	TRBV5-1	TRBJ2-2	many	TGCGCCAGCAGCTTACTATTAGGCACCGGGGAGCTGTTTTTT	CASSLLLGTGELFF
TRBD2	TRBV9	TRBJ2-3	few	TGTGCCAGCAGCCCTGGACTAGCGTCTAGCACAGATACGCAGTATTTT	CASSPGLASSTDTQYF
TRBD1	TRBV27	TRBJ2-7	NA	TGTGCCAGCCGAGTTACAGGGGCCTACGAGCAGTACTTC	CASRVTGAYEQYF
TRBD1	TRBV28	TRBJ2-3	many	TGTGCCAGCAGTTCCTCGGACAGGCTCGATACGCAGTATTTT	CASSSSDRLDTQYF
NA	TRBV20-1	TRBJ2-5	many	TGCAGTGCACACACTAGAGATCAAGAGACCCAGTACTTC	CSAHTRDQETQYF
NA	TRBV5-6	TRBJ2-7	NA	TGTGCCAGCAGCTTTTCGACCCGGAACTACGAGCAGTACTTC	CASSFSTRNYEQYF
NA	TRBV7-8	TRBJ2-7	NA	TGTGCCAGCAGCTTACGGGCAAGGGGTCCCTACGAGCAGTACTTC	CASSLRARGPYEQYF
TRBD1	TRBV12-3/TRBV12-4	TRBJ1-5	many	TGTGCCAGCAGTCCGGGACAGGGGTTTAGCAATCAGCCCCAGCATTTT	CASSPGQGFSNQPQHF
TRBD2	TRBV28	TRBJ2-1	many	TGTGCCAGCAGGCAAGCTTCGGGACTAGCGGGGGGGAGCAATGAGCAGTTCTTC	CASRQASGLAGGSNEQFF
TRBD1	TRBV7-3	TRBJ2-7	many	TGTGCCAGCAGCATCACAGGGGGCGATTACGAGCAGTACTTC	CASSITGGDYEQYF
TRBD2	TRBV2	TRBJ2-7	many	TGTGCCAGCAGTGAAAGGCGGGAGTCCTACGAGCAGTACTTC	CASSERRESYEQYF
TRBD2	TRBV2	TRBJ2-5	many	TGTGCCAGCAGTGGCGGGGGGGCAGAGACCCAGTACTTC	CASSGGGAETQYF
TRBD2	TRBV2	TRBJ2-3	many	TGTGCCAGCAGCTCGGACAGGCCGGGACTAGCGGGGGGCCGAGGCAACACAGATACGCAGTATTTT	CASSSDRPGLAGGRGNTDTQYF
NA	TRBV5-1	TRBJ2-5	many	TGCGCCAGCAGCTTGGGTTCCGTGAATGGACGGATCCAAGAGACCCAGTACTTC	CASSLGSVNGRIQETQYF
NA	TRBV20-1	TRBJ1-1	many	TGCAGTGCTCGACGTATTGAAGCTTTCTTT	CSARRIEAFF
NA	TRBV7-2	TRBJ2-7	many	TGTGCCAGCAGCTTATGGGGCAGCTCCTACGAGCAGTACTTC	CASSLWGSSYEQYF
TRBD2	TRBV29-1	TRBJ2-5	NA	TGCAGCGGAGCGGGGGGGGGAGAGACCCAGTACTTC	CSGAGGGETQYF
TRBD2	TRBV24-1	TRBJ2-2	NA	TGTGCCACCAGTGACAGACTAGCGGGGCCGAACACCGGGGAGCTGTTTTTT	CATSDRLAGPNTGELFF
NA	TRBV30	TRBJ1-2	many	TGTGCCTGGAGTGTACAAGGGTACTATGGCTACACCTTC	CAWSVQGYYGYTF
NA	TRBV6-5	TRBJ2-5	once	TGTGCCAGCAGTTACTCGTGGCACGGGGAGACCCAGTACTTC	CASSYSWHGETQYF
TRBD2	TRBV7-3	TRBJ2-1	many	TGTGCCAGCAGCCCCGGTGGGTCGGGGAGGGTCGAGCAGTTCTTC	CASSPGGSGRVEQFF
TRBD2	TRBV5-5	TRBJ2-1	many	TGTGCCAGCAGCTTGGAAGGGCGGCGAAGGGGAGGGTCAGATGAGCAGTTCTTC	CASSLEGRRRGGSDEQFF
TRBD1	TRBV6-1	TRBJ2-7	many	TGTGCCAGCAGTTACCCCGGACAGGGGCCCTACGAGCAGTACTTC	CASSYPGQGPYEQYF
NA	TRBV24-1	TRBJ2-1	few	TGTGCCACCAGTGGGAAGCGGATGTCCTACAATGAGCAGTTCTTC	CATSGKRMSYNEQFF
NA	TRBV29-1	TRBJ1-2	few	TGCAGCGTGGCCGAATATGGCTACACCTTC	CSVAEYGYTF
TRBD1	TRBV10-1	TRBJ2-2	NA	TGCGCCAGCAGCCCCGACAGGGCCGGGGAGCTGTTTTTT	CASSPDRAGELFF